The present T cell receptor beta chain was sequenced within a study of T cells of healthy individuals. Each CDR3 protein is one row after TCRdb ran MiXCR on the 5' RACE reads. The sample records 100,000 or so distinct CDR3 sequences, 17% being singletons. The origin of this receptor is a human donor in good health.

DNA of the CDR3: TGTGCCAGCAGCTTAGCCCACCCAGGCTATCCGGGCACCATATATTTT. Protein sequence: CASSLAHPGYPGTIYF. The chain couples TRBV7-2 to TRBJ1-3, with D unclear. Germline V CDR1 and CDR2: SGHTA, FQGNSA. The V end was cut by 0 bases, the J end by 9 bases, with 18 bases between. The CDR3 extends over 16 amino acids.